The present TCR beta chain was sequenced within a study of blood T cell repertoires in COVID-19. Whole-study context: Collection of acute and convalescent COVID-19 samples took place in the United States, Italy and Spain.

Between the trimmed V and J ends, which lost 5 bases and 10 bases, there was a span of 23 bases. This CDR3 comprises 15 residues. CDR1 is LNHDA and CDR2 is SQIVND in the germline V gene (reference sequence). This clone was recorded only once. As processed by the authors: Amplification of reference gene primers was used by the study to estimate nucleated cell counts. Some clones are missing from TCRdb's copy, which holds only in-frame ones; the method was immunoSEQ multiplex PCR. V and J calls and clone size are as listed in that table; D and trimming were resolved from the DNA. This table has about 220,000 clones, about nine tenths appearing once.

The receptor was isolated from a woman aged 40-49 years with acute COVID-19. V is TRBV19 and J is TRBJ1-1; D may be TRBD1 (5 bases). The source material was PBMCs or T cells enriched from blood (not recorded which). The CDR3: CASSPEASLRGGAFF. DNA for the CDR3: TGTGCCAGTAGTCCCGAGGCGTCACTCCGGGGGGGAGCTTTCTTT.